This T cell receptor (beta chain) originates from a study of control samples from healthy donors and cancer patients. The method was immunoSEQ multiplex PCR; TCRdb's version includes in-frame clones alone and lacks a portion of them. This sample has some 160,000 clones; roughly nine tenths occur once, and the top ten carry more than 4%. CDR1 is SGHTA and CDR2 is FQGNSA in the germline V gene. This CDR3 is 16 amino acids long. V lost 6 bases to trimming and J lost 2 bases, with 18 bases between them. The TCR comes from a man between 25 and 39 years old in good health. The chain uses TRBV7-2 and TRBJ2-3; D is unresolved. Material for sequencing was blood. The DNA of the CDR3 is TGTGCCAGCAGAAGAGGTCTGGGCACCTACACAGATACGCAGTATTTT. It is translated as CASRRGLGTYTDTQYF.